The sequence of this TCR beta chain was determined in a study of CD8+ T cells in alopecia areata. Study-wide background: For the treated group, dosing was oral tofacitinib at 5 to 10 mg twice daily. Study findings and constraints: In blood and scalp, many expanded lesional clones persisted during tofacitinib.

Treatment specified: oral pan-JAK inhibitor, 5-10 mg twice daily. In alopecia areata patients, both lesional scalp punch biopsies and peripheral blood were collected. Starting from PBMCs, sorting isolated CD4+ and CD8+ T cells. Germline loops: CDR1 SNHLY, CDR2 FYNNEI. This CDR3 is 15 amino acids long. V was clipped by 3 bases and J by 6 bases, with 16 bases between them. With respect to this clone: Its antigen remains unknown.

Extracted RNA was reverse transcribed into cDNA, the sequencing template. Produced via immunoSEQ multiplex PCR; TCRdb's table is partial and in-frame only. The sample yields 95,000 to 150,000 clones, about 59% seen once. The source material was CD4+ T cells sorted from blood, sampled at week 4, from a patient treated with tofacitinib. This chain links TRBV2 with TRBJ2-3, with a weak D call TRBD2 (6 bases). The TCR sequence derives from a human donor with alopecia areata. This CDR3 is CASSEQGGSWDTQYF. The CDR3 DNA is TGTGCCAGCAGTGAGCAGGGAGGATCTTGGGATACGCAGTATTTT.